Each of the 26 T cell receptor beta chains below was sequenced from the same sample in a study of blood T cell repertoires in COVID-19. Method: immunoSEQ multiplex PCR; TCRdb's copy keeps in-frame clones and lacks some. The sample has some 89,000 clones, 87% seen once. Sequenced: peripheral blood. These receptors were taken from a human donor in a cohort sampled during active COVID-19.

The chain links TRBV27 to TRBJ1-2; 7 bases fit TRBD1. CDR3 length: 15 residues. V dropped 5 bases and J dropped 1; count of bases not matched to a gene: 7. Germline CDR1 is MNHEY and CDR2 is SMNVEV (reference sequence). The CDR3: CASSPLQGINYGYTF. In DNA form, the CDR3 reads TGTGCCAGCAGTCCACTACAGGGGATTAACTATGGCTACACCTTC.

The rearrangement uses TRBV9 and TRBJ2-7, with TRBD2 identical over 11 bases. The CDR3 runs to 18 residues. Germline CDR1 SGDLS, CDR2 YYNGEE. V gave up 0 bases and J gave up 2 bases; unmatched junction bases: 10. The CDR3 sequence is CASSVATTSGGGAYEQYF. In DNA form, the CDR3 reads TGTGCCAGCAGCGTAGCTACAACTAGCGGGGGTGGGGCCTACGAGCAGTACTTC.

The CDR3 loop is CAWSAGNGELFF. CDR3 in DNA: TGTGCCTGGAGTGCAGGGAACGGGGAGCTGTTTTTT. V usage is TRBV30 and J usage is TRBJ2-2, with D maybe TRBD1 (5 bases). Deletions cut 1 base from V and 7 bases from J, with 7 bases between. Germline-derived CDR1 and CDR2 are GTSNPN and SVGIG (reference sequence). This CDR3 has 12 residues.

The chain combines TRBV7-2 with TRBJ2-7, with 7 bases identical to TRBD1. The ends lost 5 bases at V and 2 bases at J; junction bases unmatched: 3. This CDR3 spans 13 amino acids. Looked up from germline, CDR1 is SGHTA and CDR2 is FQGNSA. As DNA, the CDR3 is TGTGCCAGCAGCATGGGGACAGCCTACGAGCAGTACTTC. The encoded protein is CASSMGTAYEQYF.

The chain is built from TRBV3-1 (or the pseudogene TRBV3-2) and TRBJ2-2, with D possibly TRBD2 on 6 matching bases. The CDR3 is 18 residues long. Germline CDR1 reads LGHDT; CDR2 reads YNNKEL (reference sequence). Trimming pared 5 bases from V and 0 bases from J, leaving 19 bases between. The CDR3 spells CASSWWQEGFANTGELFF. The CDR3 DNA reads TGTGCCAGCAGCTGGTGGCAGGAGGGGTTCGCGAACACCGGGGAGCTGTTTTTT.

The CDR3 spells CASSFERQGRQFF. CDR3 coding DNA: TGTGCCAGCAGCTTCGAGAGACAGGGTCGGCAGTTCTTC. The chain couples TRBV7-3 to TRBJ2-1; 7 bases map to TRBD1. The germline V gene encodes CDR1 SGHTA and CDR2 FQGTGA. The CDR3 length is 13 residues. V trimming: 3 bases; J trimming: 12 bases; junction bases outside the gene matches: 8.

This chain connects TRBV4-2 to TRBJ1-2; maybe TRBD1 (6 bases). The germline V gene encodes CDR1 LGHNA and CDR2 YNFKEQ. V was shortened by 0 bases and J by 0 bases, with 8 bases between the two germline ends. This CDR3 has 15 residues. CDR3 sequence: CASSQDTGSNYGYTF. For the CDR3, the DNA is TGTGCCAGCAGCCAAGATACAGGGTCTAACTATGGCTACACCTTC.

This clone was found once. This chain joins TRBV19 and TRBJ2-3; maybe TRBD2 (6 bases). The germline V and J ends were trimmed by 7 bases and 0 bases, with 8 bases remaining between them. This CDR3 has 13 residues. Germline CDR1 reads LNHDA; CDR2 reads SQIVND (reference sequence). CDR3: CASMGLSTDTQYF. In nucleotides, the CDR3 is TGTGCCAGTATGGGACTCAGCACAGATACGCAGTATTTT.

J is TRBJ1-6 and V is TRBV18, with 9 bases lining up with TRBD1. The junction had 5 bases not matched to a gene; V was cut back by 2 bases and J by 6 bases. The CDR3 extends over 16 amino acids. The germline gives CDR1 KGHSH, CDR2 LQKENI. The CDR3 loop reads CASSPAGTGRNSPLHF. Written as DNA, the CDR3 is TGTGCCAGCTCACCAGCCGGGACAGGGCGTAATTCACCCCTCCACTTT.

The chain employs TRBV18 and TRBJ1-5, with TRBD1 matching over 9 bases. Germline V gene data show CDR1 as KGHSH and CDR2 as LQKENI. V shed 3 bases and J 6 bases; nucleotides not matched to a gene: 6. CDR3 length: 15 residues. As DNA, the CDR3 is TGTGCCAGCTCACCCGGACAGGGGAGGGGTCAGCCCCAGCATTTT. This translates into CASSPGQGRGQPQHF.

CDR3 in amino acids: CASSLAVGLGLDTQYF. CDR3 DNA sequence: TGTGCCAGCAGCTTAGCGGTTGGACTAGGACTAGATACGCAGTATTTT. The chain uses TRBV7-6 and TRBJ2-3; TRBD2 matches 7 bases. Germline lookup yields CDR1 SGHVS and CDR2 FNYEAQ. The CDR3 contains 16 residues. J lost 5 bases, V lost 0 bases, and 8 bases had no gene match.

This chain links TRBV20-1 with TRBJ1-2, with 9 bases that match TRBD1. V gave up 3 bases and J gave up 6 bases; unmatched junction bases: 11. The CDR3 sequence is 15 residues long. CDR1 and CDR2 (germline): DFQATT, SNEGSKA (reference sequence). In DNA, the CDR3 is TGCAGTGCTAGTTCGGGACAGGGAAGTTTTCATGGCTACACCTTC. Translated: CSASSGQGSFHGYTF.

CDR3 sequence: CASSPGLAGTDTQYF. The CDR3 region has the DNA TGTGCCAGCTCACCAGGACTAGCGGGAACAGATACGCAGTATTTT. The chain has TRBV18 and TRBJ2-3; 12 bases agree with TRBD2. This CDR3 is built from 15 residues. Per the germline V gene, CDR1 is KGHSH and CDR2 is LQKENI. V lost 2 bases, J lost 3 bases, and 0 bases stayed unmatched.

The rearrangement joins TRBV5-1 to TRBJ2-2, with 12 bases identical to TRBD1. The germline CDR1 and CDR2 sequences are SGHRS and YFSETQ. V dropped 2 bases and J dropped 5; count of bases not matched to a gene: 10. The CDR3 sequence is 18 residues long. CDR3 nucleotide sequence: TGCGCCAGCAGCTTAGAAGGGACAGGGGGCTCCAAGACCGGGGAGCTGTTTTTT. Encoded protein: CASSLEGTGGSKTGELFF.

The chain couples TRBV15 to TRBJ2-7, with 8 bases that match TRBD1. The V and J ends lost 1 base and 7 bases, in that order; junction bases with no gene match: 18. The germline V gene encodes CDR1 LNHNV and CDR2 YYDKDF (reference sequence). The CDR3 totals 18 residues. The CDR3 is CATSRGGAGGAWIREQYF. CDR3 coding DNA: TGTGCCACCAGCAGAGGGGGGGCAGGGGGCGCGTGGATCAGAGAGCAGTACTTC.

The chain couples TRBV11-2 to TRBJ1-2; TRBD1 aligns across 9 bases. Germline CDR1 and CDR2: SGHAT and FQNNGV. Trimming cost V 5 bases and J 8 bases; bases outside gene matches: 15. The CDR3 runs 16 residues. In DNA, the CDR3 is TGTGCCAGCAGCCCGACAATCCGGGACAGGGTGAAAGGCTACACCTTC. It yields the protein CASSPTIRDRVKGYTF.

This chain's CDR3 is CASSRWLAALTDTQYF. In DNA form, the CDR3 reads TGTGCCAGCAGCCGTTGGCTAGCGGCCCTCACAGATACGCAGTATTTT. The rearrangement uses TRBV3-1 (or the pseudogene TRBV3-2) and TRBJ2-3; 7 nucleotides line up with TRBD2. In germline, CDR1 is LGHDT, CDR2 YNNKEL (reference sequence). V trimming: 4 bases; J trimming: 2 bases; junction bases outside the gene matches: 9. The CDR3 is made up of 16 amino acids.

The chain has TRBV18 and TRBJ1-2; no clear D gene. Trimming shortened V by 3 bases and J by 2 bases, and 10 bases separated the two germline ends. The CDR3 sequence is 14 residues long. CDR1 is KGHSH and CDR2 is LQKENI in the germline V gene. CDR3 loop: CASSPPPKNYGYTF. The CDR3 nucleotides are TGTGCCAGCTCACCTCCCCCTAAAAACTATGGCTACACCTTC.

The chain recombines TRBV11-1 with TRBJ1-2; D remains ambiguous. The CDR3 has 13 amino acids. Trimming shortened V by 5 bases and J by 0 bases, and 7 bases separated the two germline ends. Germline V gene lookup returns CDR1 SGHAT and CDR2 FQDESV (reference sequence). This CDR3 is CASSEQTNYGYTF. For the CDR3, the DNA is TGTGCCAGCAGCGAACAGACTAACTATGGCTACACCTTC.

V and J are TRBV5-1 and TRBJ2-7; TRBD2 matches 14 bases. Unmatched junction bases numbered 24, after V lost 1 base and J lost 0 bases. CDR3 length: 24 amino acids. Per the germline V gene, CDR1 is SGHRS and CDR2 is YFSETQ. For the CDR3, the DNA is TGCGCCAGCAGCTTGAGGGACCCGGGACTAGCGGGAGTCTGGGCTGTTTGGGGCTCCTACGAGCAGTACTTC. It yields the protein CASSLRDPGLAGVWAVWGSYEQYF. Full variable domain (remainder filled in from reference TRBV5-1 and TRBJ2-7): KAGVTQTPRYLIKTRGQQVTLSCSPISGHRSVSWYQQTPGQGLQFLFEYFSETQRNKGNFPGRFSGRQFSNSRSEMNVSTLELGDSALYLCASSLRDPGLAGVWAVWGSYEQYFGPGTRLTVT.

The chain carries TRBV6-5 and TRBJ1-1; maybe TRBD1 (6 bases). This CDR3 spans 13 amino acids. V gave up 2 bases and J gave up 4 bases, with 8 bases separating them. CDR1 and CDR2 from the germline V gene are MNHEY and SVGAGI. CDR3 protein: CASSYGGGTEAFF. The CDR3 nucleotides read TGTGCCAGCAGTTACGGGGGCGGCACTGAAGCTTTCTTT.

The J gene is TRBJ2-3, the V gene TRBV3-1 (or the pseudogene TRBV3-2); 10 bases align to TRBD2. CDR3 length: 14 amino acids. V trimming: 4 bases; J trimming: 8 bases; junction bases outside the gene matches: 6. Germline V gene lookup returns CDR1 LGHDT and CDR2 YNNKEL (reference sequence). CDR3 bases: TGTGCCAGCAGCCCTGCGAGCGGGAGGGGTACGCAGTATTTT. The encoded protein is CASSPASGRGTQYF.

V usage is TRBV7-9 and J usage is TRBJ2-5; D ambiguous. Germline-derived CDR1 and CDR2 are SEHNR and FQNEAQ (reference sequence). The CDR3 consists of 13 residues. V was cut by 1 base and J by 5 bases, with 8 bases left in between. The CDR3 DNA sequence: TGTGCCAGCAGCTTAGTCCACGGGGAGACCCAGTACTTC. Protein product: CASSLVHGETQYF.

The table lists this clone with a count of one. The chain employs TRBV5-6 and TRBJ2-5, with 11 bases aligning to TRBD2. The V gene end was trimmed by 0 bases and the J gene end by 4 bases; junction bases not matched to a gene: 5. CDR3 length equals 16 residues. Looked up from germline, CDR1 is SGHDT and CDR2 is YYEEEE. The DNA of the CDR3 is TGTGCCAGCAGCTTGGAAACTAGCGGGAGTGGAGAGACCCAGTACTTC. This encodes CASSLETSGSGETQYF. The full variable domain, its missing parts supplied by reference TRBV5-6 and TRBJ2-5, is DAGVTQSPTHLIKTRGQQVTLRCSPKSGHDTVSWYQQALGQGPQFIFQYYEEEERQRGNFPDRFSGHQFPNYSSELNVNALLLGDSALYLCASSLETSGSGETQYFGPGTRLLVL.

This chain uses TRBV4-3 with TRBJ1-4; D is possibly TRBD1 (6 bases). Germline V gene lookup returns CDR1 LGHNA and CDR2 YSLEER. Trimming pared 2 bases from V and 11 bases from J, leaving 12 bases between. This CDR3 is 13 amino acids long. This chain's CDR3 is CASSQNRVEKLFF. CDR3 coding DNA: TGCGCCAGCAGCCAAAACAGGGTAGAGAAACTGTTTTTT.

This chain uses TRBV18 with TRBJ1-4, with a weak D call TRBD1 (5 bases). The CDR3 consists of 15 residues. Trimming removed 6 bases at V and 8 bases at J, with 19 bases between. From germline, CDR1 is KGHSH and CDR2 LQKENI. CDR3: CASSPSQAVIEKLFF. CDR3 DNA sequence: TGTGCCAGCTCCCCCTCACAGGCGGTTATAGAAAAACTGTTTTTT. Complete variable domain (other parts from reference TRBV18 and TRBJ1-4): NAGVMQNPRHLVRRRGQEARLRCSPMKGHSHVYWYRQLPEEGLKFMVYLQKENIIDESGMPKERFSAEFPKEGPSILRIQQVVRGDSAAYFCASSPSQAVIEKLFFGSGTQLSVL.